This T cell receptor beta chain was obtained from a study of blood T cell repertoires in COVID-19 (dated by TCRdb to the early 2020s). Looking at the study overall: Samples from collaborators originated in the United States, Italy and Spain and spanned both the acute and convalescent phases of COVID-19. Subjects who had been exposed to COVID-19, were actively infected with it, or had recovered from it provided the deeply sampled blood TCRbeta repertoires that made up the dataset. A freely available public database, intended as a resource for researchers studying the immune response to SARS-CoV-2, is where the repertoires were released. Sample metadata almost always included a de-identified subject ID, COVID-19 status, age in years and sex. The samples were drawn from two sources: the first 160 participants of the ongoing ImmuneRACE study, and approximately 1,300 subjects contributed by 6 global collaborators. Where available, HLA class I and class II types were taken from metadata supplied by the sample provider and were not determined by assay-based typing. The material from the prospective study consisted of cDNA or gDNA derived from T cells, B-cell-depleted T cells, or PBMCs. Overall study outcomes, separate from this receptor: How much clinical and demographic metadata was included differed by source and by participant, and the metadata was provided uncurated.

About this clone: The antigen this receptor binds is unknown. Per-nucleotide qualities are absent, and no much larger clonotype sits a single base away.

The germline ends are 7 bases apart after V is trimmed by 3 bases and J by 4 bases. CDR1 and CDR2 are drawn from the germline V gene: SGDLS, YYNGEE. The CDR3 measures 13 amino acids from cysteine to phenylalanine. Of all the DNA, just the CDR3 is kept, 39 bases in frame from base 1. Whole blood was collected in K2EDTA tubes by collaborating institutions according to the institutions' own protocols. For TCRbeta analysis, collaborator samples were shipped as frozen whole blood, as isolated PBMCs, or as DNA extracted from either sample type. TCRbeta CDR3 regions were amplified from genomic DNA using the immunoSEQ Assay, a bias-controlled multiplex PCR. On the study's bioinformatics: Within the assay, amplification of reference gene primers was used to estimate how many nucleated cells each sample contained. To quantify the absolute abundance of each unique TCRbeta CDR3 rearrangement, sequence reads were collapsed and filtered. For each sample, productive Simpson clonality was calculated by taking the square root of Simpson's diversity index across productive rearrangements. This immuneACCESS table, as held by TCRdb, lists in-frame sequences with V and J called but not all clones. Of the missing ones, under half trace to an unresolved V gene in checked studies; the others have no known cause. That table furnishes V, J and clone size, whereas the DNA furnished D and trimming. The sample includes around 150,000 clones, with roughly nine tenths observed a single time. Less than 5.5% of the sample belongs to the ten largest clones.

Sequenced sample: peripheral blood. The sequence is built from TRBV9 and TRBJ1-4; the D gene identity is not certain. This TCR was sampled from a human donor in a cohort sampled during active COVID-19. This receptor carries the CDR3 CASSGSNNEKLFF. At the DNA level, the sequence is TGTGCCAGCAGCGGTTCAAATAATGAAAAACTGTTTTTT.